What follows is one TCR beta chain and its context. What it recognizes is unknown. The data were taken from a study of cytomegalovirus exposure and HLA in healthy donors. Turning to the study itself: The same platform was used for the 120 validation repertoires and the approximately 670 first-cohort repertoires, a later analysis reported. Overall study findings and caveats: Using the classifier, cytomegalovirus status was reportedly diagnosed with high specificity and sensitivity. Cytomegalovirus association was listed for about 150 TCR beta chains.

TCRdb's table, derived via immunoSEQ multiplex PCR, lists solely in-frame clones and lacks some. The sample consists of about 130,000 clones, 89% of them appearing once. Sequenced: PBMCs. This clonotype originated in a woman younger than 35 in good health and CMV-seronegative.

CDR3 in DNA: TGTGCCTGGAATGCAGGATGGTCTAGCACAGATACGCAGTATTTT. Its translation: CAWNAGWSSTDTQYF. The chain is built from TRBV30 and TRBJ2-3; unclear D gene. Germline V gene lookup returns CDR1 GTSNPN and CDR2 SVGIG (reference sequence). The CDR3 loop spans 15 amino acids. The germline V and J ends were trimmed by 4 bases and 0 bases, with 14 bases remaining between them.